The rows below give T cell receptor beta chains drawn from one sample of a study of T cell responses to AZD1222 COVID-19 vaccine. The repertoire was sequenced with immunoSEQ multiplex PCR; TCRdb's copy has only in-frame clones and lacks some. The sample has more than 140,000 clones, 88% seen once. The sample was peripheral blood, taken on day 0 of AZD1222 vaccination. The origin of the receptors is an adult in good health. Both conserved end residues are part of each CDR3. A D gene is named only where the DNA matches it firmly. Clone sizes are given selectively: once, few, many, or a class where the clone is expanded.

d_call: NA; clone_size: NA; j_call: TRBJ1-2; v_call: TRBV7-9; cdr3_nt: TGTGCCAGCAGCTCCAGTACCTCGCCCAGGGTGGATGGCTACACCTTC; cdr3_aa: CASSSSTSPRVDGYTF
d_call: NA; clone_size: NA; j_call: TRBJ2-7; v_call: TRBV19; cdr3_nt: TGTGCCAGTAGCTGGGCGGGGGCGGGGGAGCAGTACTTC; cdr3_aa: CASSWAGAGEQYF
d_call: NA; clone_size: once; j_call: TRBJ1-1; v_call: TRBV19; cdr3_nt: TGTGCCAGTAGTATACAGAGTGAAGCTTTCTTT; cdr3_aa: CASSIQSEAFF
d_call: NA; clone_size: NA; j_call: TRBJ1-6; v_call: TRBV6-4; cdr3_nt: TGTGCCAGCAGGCTCGAAGACGGGAATAATTCACCCCTCCACTTT; cdr3_aa: CASRLEDGNNSPLHF
d_call: TRBD2; clone_size: NA; j_call: TRBJ2-1; v_call: TRBV15; cdr3_nt: TGTGCCACCAGCGGACATCGGACTAGCAGAAATGAGCAGTTCTTC; cdr3_aa: CATSGHRTSRNEQFF
d_call: NA; clone_size: NA; j_call: TRBJ2-3; v_call: TRBV13; cdr3_nt: TGTGCCAGCAGCTTAGGCATACGCACAGATACGCAGTATTTT; cdr3_aa: CASSLGIRTDTQYF
d_call: NA; clone_size: NA; j_call: TRBJ1-6; v_call: TRBV7-2; cdr3_nt: TGTGCCAGCAGCTTGGGTCCCTATAATTCACCCCTCCACTTT; cdr3_aa: CASSLGPYNSPLHF
d_call: NA; clone_size: NA; j_call: TRBJ2-1; v_call: TRBV24-1; cdr3_nt: TGTGCCACCAGTGATAAGGGCGGTCTCAATGAGCAGTTCTTC; cdr3_aa: CATSDKGGLNEQFF
d_call: NA; clone_size: NA; j_call: TRBJ1-4; v_call: TRBV19; cdr3_nt: TGTGCCAGTAGTATAGAGGCGTGGTTGATAGAAAAACTGTTTTTT; cdr3_aa: CASSIEAWLIEKLFF
d_call: NA; clone_size: NA; j_call: TRBJ1-5; v_call: TRBV24-1; cdr3_nt: TGTGCCACGAGCGATCCCCGGGACCGCACCCCGAGCAATCAGCCCCAGCATTTT; cdr3_aa: CATSDPRDRTPSNQPQHF
d_call: NA; clone_size: NA; j_call: TRBJ1-4; v_call: TRBV7-9; cdr3_nt: TGTGCCAGCAGCTTACGGATAACGGAAAAACTGTTTTTT; cdr3_aa: CASSLRITEKLFF
d_call: NA; clone_size: NA; j_call: TRBJ1-4; v_call: TRBV19; cdr3_nt: TGTGCCAGTAACCCCCCAGGTTTGGGTGAAAAACTGTTTTTT; cdr3_aa: CASNPPGLGEKLFF
d_call: TRBD2; clone_size: few; j_call: TRBJ2-1; v_call: TRBV2; cdr3_nt: TGTGCCAGCCGGACTAGCGGGAGTGTCGATGAGCAGTTCTTC; cdr3_aa: CASRTSGSVDEQFF
d_call: TRBD2; clone_size: once; j_call: TRBJ2-7; v_call: TRBV10-3; cdr3_nt: TGTGCCATCACAAGTTTGGCGGGAGGGTCCCACGAGCAGTACTTC; cdr3_aa: CAITSLAGGSHEQYF
d_call: NA; clone_size: NA; j_call: TRBJ1-3; v_call: TRBV11-2; cdr3_nt: TGTGCCAGCAGCTTCGGAAACACCATATATTTT; cdr3_aa: CASSFGNTIYF
d_call: NA; clone_size: NA; j_call: TRBJ1-4; v_call: TRBV4-3; cdr3_nt: TGCGCCAGCAGCCAAGACCCGCCAGGGACGAATGAAAAACTGTTTTTT; cdr3_aa: CASSQDPPGTNEKLFF
d_call: TRBD1; clone_size: NA; j_call: TRBJ1-1; v_call: TRBV6-2/TRBV6-3; cdr3_nt: TGTGCCAGCAGTTACACACCGGGACAGGCCCGACAACGCAACTTT; cdr3_aa: CASSYTPGQARQRNF
d_call: NA; clone_size: NA; j_call: TRBJ1-3; v_call: TRBV28; cdr3_nt: TGTGCCAGCAGTTTTCAACCGAGCTCTGGAAACACCATATATTTT; cdr3_aa: CASSFQPSSGNTIYF
d_call: NA; clone_size: NA; j_call: TRBJ1-2; v_call: TRBV7-3; cdr3_nt: TGTGCCAGCAGCCCCACGGGGGGCATCTATGGCTACACCTTC; cdr3_aa: CASSPTGGIYGYTF
d_call: TRBD1; clone_size: NA; j_call: TRBJ1-1; v_call: TRBV7-2; cdr3_nt: TGTGCCAGCAGCCGCGACAGGGTCAACACTGAAGCTTTCTTT; cdr3_aa: CASSRDRVNTEAFF
d_call: NA; clone_size: once; j_call: TRBJ1-2; v_call: TRBV6-5; cdr3_nt: TGTGCCAGCACCAACCGGGGTCCTGGGGGCTACACCTTC; cdr3_aa: CASTNRGPGGYTF
d_call: NA; clone_size: NA; j_call: TRBJ1-2; v_call: TRBV5-4; cdr3_nt: TGTGCCAGCAGCCTGGGGGGGAACTATGGCTACACCTTC; cdr3_aa: CASSLGGNYGYTF
d_call: NA; clone_size: NA; j_call: TRBJ1-5; v_call: TRBV12-3/TRBV12-4; cdr3_nt: TGTGCCAGCAGTTTAACGACAGATCAGCCCCAGCATTTT; cdr3_aa: CASSLTTDQPQHF
d_call: TRBD2; clone_size: NA; j_call: TRBJ2-2; v_call: TRBV9; cdr3_nt: TGTGCCAGCAGCGGATCATCACTAGCGGCCGGGGAGCTGTTTTTT; cdr3_aa: CASSGSSLAAGELFF
d_call: NA; clone_size: NA; j_call: TRBJ2-1; v_call: TRBV19; cdr3_nt: TGTGCCAGTAGCGCCCCGGGGCTGGGCAATGAGCAGTTCTTC; cdr3_aa: CASSAPGLGNEQFF
d_call: TRBD2; clone_size: NA; j_call: TRBJ2-1; v_call: TRBV3-1/TRBV3-2; cdr3_nt: TGTGCCAGCAGACGACTAGCGGGAGAATACAATGAGCAGTTCTTC; cdr3_aa: CASRRLAGEYNEQFF
d_call: NA; clone_size: few; j_call: TRBJ2-2; v_call: TRBV19; cdr3_nt: TGTGCCAGTACCAAAGGCGGGGAGCTGTTTTTT; cdr3_aa: CASTKGGELFF
d_call: TRBD2; clone_size: once; j_call: TRBJ2-1; v_call: TRBV27; cdr3_nt: TGTGCCAGCAGTTTAGGGCGGGAGGGCCCTCACTACAATGAGCAGTTCTTC; cdr3_aa: CASSLGREGPHYNEQFF
d_call: TRBD2; clone_size: NA; j_call: TRBJ2-1; v_call: TRBV13; cdr3_nt: TGTGCCGCAGGGACTAGCGGGGCTCCATGGCAGTTCTTC; cdr3_aa: CAAGTSGAPWQFF
d_call: TRBD1; clone_size: NA; j_call: TRBJ1-5; v_call: TRBV27; cdr3_nt: TGTGCCAGCAGTTTAGGGACAGGGGATCAGCCCCAGCATTTT; cdr3_aa: CASSLGTGDQPQHF
d_call: NA; clone_size: NA; j_call: TRBJ1-4; v_call: TRBV25-1; cdr3_nt: TGTGCCAGCAGCCATTTAAACGTCCGGGCTAATGAAAAACTGTTTTTT; cdr3_aa: CASSHLNVRANEKLFF
d_call: NA; clone_size: NA; j_call: TRBJ1-2; v_call: TRBV3-1/TRBV3-2; cdr3_nt: TGTGCCAGCAGCCAAGATCGAGCCGGATATTATGGCTACACCTTC; cdr3_aa: CASSQDRAGYYGYTF
d_call: NA; clone_size: NA; j_call: TRBJ1-1; v_call: TRBV19; cdr3_nt: TGTGCCAGTAGTGTCCGATTCACTGAAGCTTTCTTT; cdr3_aa: CASSVRFTEAFF
d_call: NA; clone_size: few; j_call: TRBJ1-5; v_call: TRBV6-5; cdr3_nt: TGTGCCAGGCGGGCCGGGGGGAATCAGCCCCAGCATTTT; cdr3_aa: CARRAGGNQPQHF
d_call: NA; clone_size: NA; j_call: TRBJ2-7; v_call: TRBV5-4; cdr3_nt: TGTGCCAGCAGCTTGGATGGACGGCCCTACGAGCAGTACTTC; cdr3_aa: CASSLDGRPYEQYF
d_call: TRBD1; clone_size: NA; j_call: TRBJ1-2; v_call: TRBV2; cdr3_nt: TGTGCCAGCAGTGAGTGGACAGGCCGGGTTAACTATGGCTACACCTTC; cdr3_aa: CASSEWTGRVNYGYTF
d_call: TRBD1; clone_size: NA; j_call: TRBJ1-1; v_call: TRBV5-1; cdr3_nt: TGCGCCAGCAGCTGGGAGGGGGCGCGGAACACTGAAGCTTTCTTT; cdr3_aa: CASSWEGARNTEAFF
d_call: NA; clone_size: NA; j_call: TRBJ2-7; v_call: TRBV7-9; cdr3_nt: TGTGCCAGCAGCTTACCCGAGGGTTACGAGCAGTACTTC; cdr3_aa: CASSLPEGYEQYF
d_call: TRBD2; clone_size: large; j_call: TRBJ2-3; v_call: TRBV4-2; cdr3_nt: TGTGCCAGCAGCCAAGGAGTGGTAGCGGGAGACGGTAGCACAGATACGCAGTATTTT; cdr3_aa: CASSQGVVAGDGSTDTQYF
d_call: NA; clone_size: NA; j_call: TRBJ2-7; v_call: TRBV6-5; cdr3_nt: TGTGCCAGCAGTTACGAGCGATCCTACGAGCAGTACTTC; cdr3_aa: CASSYERSYEQYF
d_call: NA; clone_size: NA; j_call: TRBJ1-5; v_call: TRBV13; cdr3_nt: TGTGCCAGCAGCTTAGGCCCCAGGCGAATCGATAGCAATCAGCCCCAGCATTTT; cdr3_aa: CASSLGPRRIDSNQPQHF
d_call: NA; clone_size: NA; j_call: TRBJ2-5; v_call: TRBV27; cdr3_nt: TGTGCCAGCAGCAGAGGATCCCAAGAGACCCAGTACTTC; cdr3_aa: CASSRGSQETQYF
d_call: NA; clone_size: NA; j_call: TRBJ1-1; v_call: TRBV5-8; cdr3_nt: TGTGCCAGCAGCTCAGCGGGCAGGGTTGGGAACACTGAAGCTTTCTTT; cdr3_aa: CASSSAGRVGNTEAFF
d_call: NA; clone_size: NA; j_call: TRBJ1-1; v_call: TRBV29-1; cdr3_nt: TGCAGCGCCTCAGACGGACCTACTGAAGCTTTCTTT; cdr3_aa: CSASDGPTEAFF
d_call: NA; clone_size: NA; j_call: TRBJ1-2; v_call: TRBV30; cdr3_nt: TGTGCCTGGAGTGTAACAGGCGGCGATAGCTACACCTTC; cdr3_aa: CAWSVTGGDSYTF
d_call: TRBD1; clone_size: NA; j_call: TRBJ2-1; v_call: TRBV19; cdr3_nt: TGTGCCAGTAGGATTGCCGGGACAGCGAACAATGAGCAGTTCTTC; cdr3_aa: CASRIAGTANNEQFF
d_call: NA; clone_size: NA; j_call: TRBJ1-1; v_call: TRBV19; cdr3_nt: TGTGCCAGTAACCGACAGGTGCCACCTGAAGCTTTCTTT; cdr3_aa: CASNRQVPPEAFF
d_call: NA; clone_size: once; j_call: TRBJ1-2; v_call: TRBV2; cdr3_nt: TGTGCCAGCAGAGATGACGGCCCCCAGGGCTACACCTTC; cdr3_aa: CASRDDGPQGYTF
d_call: TRBD1; clone_size: NA; j_call: TRBJ2-2; v_call: TRBV7-2; cdr3_nt: TGTGCCAGCAGCTTTAGACAGGGTGGCACCGGGGAGCTGTTTTTT; cdr3_aa: CASSFRQGGTGELFF
d_call: NA; clone_size: NA; j_call: TRBJ2-2; v_call: TRBV5-4; cdr3_nt: TGTGCCAGCAGCTTGCGGCGGAGTGCTCTAGTCACCGGGGAGCTGTTTTTT; cdr3_aa: CASSLRRSALVTGELFF
d_call: TRBD1; clone_size: NA; j_call: TRBJ1-5; v_call: TRBV19; cdr3_nt: TGTGCCAGTAGTAGAGGACAGGGCCATCAGCCCCAGCATTTT; cdr3_aa: CASSRGQGHQPQHF
d_call: NA; clone_size: NA; j_call: TRBJ2-7; v_call: TRBV29-1; cdr3_nt: TGCAGCGTTGGGGGAATCGGCGAGCAGTACTTC; cdr3_aa: CSVGGIGEQYF
d_call: TRBD2; clone_size: few; j_call: TRBJ2-2; v_call: TRBV27; cdr3_nt: TGTGCCAGCAGTGTACTCCCGGGACTAGTGGGGCCAGGCGCCGGGGAGCTGTTTTTT; cdr3_aa: CASSVLPGLVGPGAGELFF